This T cell receptor beta chain was identified in a study of Ad26.COV2.S vaccination and SARS-CoV-2 variants. Study-level background: Once or twice, 56 days apart, Ad26.COV2.S was delivered intramuscularly.

General study findings and limits: It was reported that spike-specific CD8+ and CD4+ T cell responses were substantially broad after vaccination. Relative to placebo recipients, vaccine recipients exhibited elevated spike-specific TCR breadth. Placebo and vaccine recipients had non-spike TCR breadth that was similar.

TCRdb keeps only in-frame clones here, not all; method: immunoSEQ multiplex PCR. This sample yields a few hundred thousand clones, of which around 88% are seen a single time; less than 3.5% belongs to the top ten. Note on this clone: Its antigen is currently unknown.

Germline CDR1 reads SGHDN; CDR2 reads FVKESK. The V end was cut by 0 bases, the J end by 7 bases, with 9 bases between. This CDR3 region has 13 residues. Stated treatment: some 20 received Ad26.COV2.S at low or high dose, single or two shots; 5 received placebo; per-sample allocation not given. Samples came from day 63 after the first vaccine or placebo injection. The sequencing here drew on peripheral blood, taken in a trial of Ad26.COV2.S vaccine versus placebo. The V gene is TRBV14, the J gene TRBJ1-1; D is unclear. The receptor's source is a person between 18 and 59 years old who received the Ad26.COV2.S COVID-19 vaccine or a placebo. In DNA, the CDR3 is TGTGCCAGCAGCCAAGATCGACGGCTTGAAGCTTTCTTT. This codes for CASSQDRRLEAFF.